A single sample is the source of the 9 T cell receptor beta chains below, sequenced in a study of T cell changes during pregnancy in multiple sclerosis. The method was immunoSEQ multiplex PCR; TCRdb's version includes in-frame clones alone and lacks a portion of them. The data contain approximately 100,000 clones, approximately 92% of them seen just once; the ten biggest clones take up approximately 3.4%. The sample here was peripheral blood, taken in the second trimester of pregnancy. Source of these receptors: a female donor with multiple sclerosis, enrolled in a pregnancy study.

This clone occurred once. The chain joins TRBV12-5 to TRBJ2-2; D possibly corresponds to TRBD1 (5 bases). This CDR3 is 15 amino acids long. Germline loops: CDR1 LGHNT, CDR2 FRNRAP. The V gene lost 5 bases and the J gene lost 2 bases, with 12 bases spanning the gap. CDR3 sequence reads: CASGEQEPNTGELFF. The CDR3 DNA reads TGTGCTAGTGGTGAACAGGAGCCTAACACCGGGGAGCTGTTTTTT.

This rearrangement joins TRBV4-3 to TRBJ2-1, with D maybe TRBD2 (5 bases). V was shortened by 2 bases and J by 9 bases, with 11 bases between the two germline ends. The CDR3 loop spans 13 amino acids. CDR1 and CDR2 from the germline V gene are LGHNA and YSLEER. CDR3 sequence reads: CASSQKSGSEQFF. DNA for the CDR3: TGCGCCAGCAGCCAAAAATCGGGGTCTGAGCAGTTCTTC.

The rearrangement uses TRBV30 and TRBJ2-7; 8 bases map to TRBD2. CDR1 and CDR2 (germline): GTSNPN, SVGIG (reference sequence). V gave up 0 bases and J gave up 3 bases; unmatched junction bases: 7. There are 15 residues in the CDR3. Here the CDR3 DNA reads TGTGCCTGGAGTGTACGACTAGCGAGAATCTACGAGCAGTACTTC. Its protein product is CAWSVRLARIYEQYF.

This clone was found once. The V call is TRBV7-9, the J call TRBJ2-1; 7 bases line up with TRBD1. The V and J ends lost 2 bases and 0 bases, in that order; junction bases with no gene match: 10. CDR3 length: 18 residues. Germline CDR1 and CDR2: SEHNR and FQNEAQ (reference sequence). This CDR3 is CASSLSPTGSSSYNEQFF. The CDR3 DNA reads TGTGCCAGCAGCTTATCACCGACAGGGTCCAGCTCCTACAATGAGCAGTTCTTC.

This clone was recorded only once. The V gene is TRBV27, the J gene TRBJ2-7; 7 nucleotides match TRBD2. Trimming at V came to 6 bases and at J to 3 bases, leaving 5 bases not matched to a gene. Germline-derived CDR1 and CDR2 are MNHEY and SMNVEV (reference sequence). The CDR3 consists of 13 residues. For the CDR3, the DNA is TGTGCCAGCAGGTTGGGGGGGGGCTACGAGCAGTACTTC. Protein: CASRLGGGYEQYF.

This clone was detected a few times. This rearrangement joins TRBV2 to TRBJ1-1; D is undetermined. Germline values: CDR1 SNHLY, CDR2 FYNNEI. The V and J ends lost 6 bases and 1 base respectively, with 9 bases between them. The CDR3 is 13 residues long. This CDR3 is CASRVQPNTEAFF. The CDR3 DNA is TGTGCCAGCAGGGTACAACCGAACACTGAAGCTTTCTTT.

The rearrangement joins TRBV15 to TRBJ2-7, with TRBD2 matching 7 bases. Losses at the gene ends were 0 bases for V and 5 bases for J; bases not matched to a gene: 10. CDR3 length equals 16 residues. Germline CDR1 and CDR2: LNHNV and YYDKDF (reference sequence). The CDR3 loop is CATSRDRSAGADEQYF. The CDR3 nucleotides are TGTGCCACCAGCAGAGATCGGTCGGCGGGAGCGGACGAGCAGTACTTC.

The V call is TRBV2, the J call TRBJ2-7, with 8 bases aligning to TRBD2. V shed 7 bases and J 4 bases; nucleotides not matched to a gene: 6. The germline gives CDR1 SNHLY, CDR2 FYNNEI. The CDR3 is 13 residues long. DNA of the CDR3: TGTGCCAGCATGGCGGGAGGCACATACGAGCAGTACTTC. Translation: CASMAGGTYEQYF.

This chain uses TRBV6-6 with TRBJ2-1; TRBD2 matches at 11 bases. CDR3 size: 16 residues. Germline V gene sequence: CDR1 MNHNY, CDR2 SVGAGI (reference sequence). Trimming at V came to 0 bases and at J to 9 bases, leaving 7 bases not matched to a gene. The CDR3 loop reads CASSYSLAGGAVEQFF. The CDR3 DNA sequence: TGTGCCAGCAGTTACTCTCTAGCGGGGGGTGCGGTTGAGCAGTTCTTC.